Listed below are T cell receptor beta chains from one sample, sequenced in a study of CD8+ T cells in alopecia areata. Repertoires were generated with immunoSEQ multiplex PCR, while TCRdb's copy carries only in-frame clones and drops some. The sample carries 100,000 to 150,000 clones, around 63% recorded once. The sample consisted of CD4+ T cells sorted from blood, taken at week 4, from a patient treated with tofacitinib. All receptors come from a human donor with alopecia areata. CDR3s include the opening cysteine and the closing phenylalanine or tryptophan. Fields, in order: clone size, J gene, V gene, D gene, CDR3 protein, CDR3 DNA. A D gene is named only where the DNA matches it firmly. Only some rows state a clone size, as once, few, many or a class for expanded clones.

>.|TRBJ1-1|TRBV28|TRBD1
CASTRLGQDEAFF
TGTGCCAGCACGCGCCTGGGACAGGACGAAGCTTTCTTT
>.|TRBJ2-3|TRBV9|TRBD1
CASSSGDRGTDTQYF
TGTGCCAGCAGCAGTGGGGACAGGGGGACAGATACGCAGTATTTT
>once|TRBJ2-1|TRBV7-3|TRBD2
CASRTSGGSPSSYNEQFF
TGTGCCAGCAGAACTAGCGGGGGGTCCCCAAGCTCCTACAATGAGCAGTTCTTC
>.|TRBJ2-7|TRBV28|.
CASSKVDRSYEQYF
TGTGCCAGCAGCAAAGTCGACAGATCCTACGAGCAGTACTTC
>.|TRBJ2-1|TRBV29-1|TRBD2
CSVEVIRRGTGNEQFF
TGCAGCGTTGAAGTCATACGGCGGGGGACGGGGAATGAGCAGTTCTTC
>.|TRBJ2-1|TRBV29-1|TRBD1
CSVRDSSYNEQFF
TGCAGCGTCCGGGACAGCTCCTACAATGAGCAGTTCTTC
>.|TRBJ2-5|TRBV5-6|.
CASSLSPGVQETQYF
TGTGCCAGCAGCTTGTCTCCAGGGGTACAAGAGACCCAGTACTTC
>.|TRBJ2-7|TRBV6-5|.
CASSRLGAEQYF
TGTGCCAGCAGTCGCTTGGGGGCAGAGCAGTACTTC
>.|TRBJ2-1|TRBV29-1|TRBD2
CSVVPGTSVDEQFF
TGCAGCGTTGTCCCCGGGACTAGCGTCGATGAGCAGTTCTTC
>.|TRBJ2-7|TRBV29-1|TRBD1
CSAGQGGAYEQYF
TGCAGCGCAGGACAGGGGGGGGCCTACGAGCAGTACTTC
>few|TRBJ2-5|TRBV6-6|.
CASSRLFQETQYF
TGTGCCAGCAGTCGACTATTCCAAGAGACCCAGTACTTC
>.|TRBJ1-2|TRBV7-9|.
CASTQGTSPNYGYTF
TGTGCCAGCACCCAGGGGACCTCCCCTAACTATGGCTACACCTTC
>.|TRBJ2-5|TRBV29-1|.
CSARKGALETQYF
TGCAGCGCGCGAAAGGGAGCCTTGGAGACCCAGTACTTC
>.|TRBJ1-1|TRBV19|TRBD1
CASSNPDRDEAFF
TGTGCCAGTAGTAACCCGGACAGGGACGAAGCTTTCTTT
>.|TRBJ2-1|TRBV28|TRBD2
CASSPGLAGGYGNEQFF
TGTGCCAGCAGCCCGGGACTAGCGGGAGGATACGGCAATGAGCAGTTCTTC
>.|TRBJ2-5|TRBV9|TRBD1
CASSGQGQETQYF
TGTGCCAGCAGCGGACAGGGACAAGAGACCCAGTACTTC
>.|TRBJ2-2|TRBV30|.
CAWSVRGTGELFF
TGTGCCTGGAGTGTACGAGGCACCGGGGAGCTGTTTTTT
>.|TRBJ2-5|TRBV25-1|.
CASSEPGPTMGTQYF
TGTGCCAGCAGTGAGCCGGGCCCCACGATGGGGACCCAGTACTTC
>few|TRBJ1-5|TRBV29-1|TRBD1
CSSRTGPDQPQHF
TGCAGCTCCCGGACAGGGCCCGATCAGCCCCAGCATTTT
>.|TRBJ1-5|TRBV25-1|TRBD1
CASSGGQGSSNQPQHF
TGTGCCAGCAGTGGGGGACAGGGAAGTAGCAATCAGCCCCAGCATTTT
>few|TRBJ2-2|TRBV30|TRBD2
CAWSVLAGNTGELFF
TGTGCCTGGAGTGTACTAGCGGGAAACACCGGGGAGCTGTTTTTT
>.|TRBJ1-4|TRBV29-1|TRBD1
CSVFAGGREKLFF
TGCAGCGTTTTCGCAGGGGGGAGGGAAAAACTGTTTTTT
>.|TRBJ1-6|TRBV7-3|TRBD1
CASSSQQGGNSPLHF
TGTGCCAGCAGCTCCCAACAGGGGGGGAATTCACCCCTCCACTTT
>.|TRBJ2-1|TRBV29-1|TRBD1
CKYRQGGYNEQFF
TGCAAATACAGACAGGGGGGATACAATGAGCAGTTCTTC
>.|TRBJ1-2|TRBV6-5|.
CASSYYLGPGSYGYTF
TGTGCCAGCAGTTACTATTTGGGACCAGGAAGCTATGGCTACACCTTC
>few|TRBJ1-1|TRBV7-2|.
CASSFTRANTEAFF
TGTGCCAGCAGCTTCACTAGGGCGAACACTGAAGCTTTCTTT
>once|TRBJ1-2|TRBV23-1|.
CASSRPGLNYGYTF
TGCGCCAGCAGTCGTCCGGGGCTGAACTATGGCTACACCTTC
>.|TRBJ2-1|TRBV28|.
CASSSYNEQFF
TGTGCCAGCAGCTCCTACAATGAGCAGTTCTTC
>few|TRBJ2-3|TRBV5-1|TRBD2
CASSSAGAGVTDTQYF
TGCGCCAGCAGCTCTGCCGGGGCGGGAGTGACAGATACGCAGTATTTT
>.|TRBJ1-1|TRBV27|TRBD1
CASRRTGRQTEAFF
TGTGCCAGCAGAAGGACAGGGCGGCAAACTGAAGCTTTCTTT